These 19 T cell receptor beta chains were all obtained from the same sample, sequenced in a study of CD8 T cells in Susac syndrome. cDNA came from around 0.5 to 1 ug RNA primed by random hexamers. Using its own MiXCR run on the immunoSEQ multiplex PCR reads, TCRdb lists one record per CDR3 protein. The table records over 150,000 distinct CDR3 sequences, roughly 94% of them present only once. The material sequenced was CD4+ T cells from PBMCs. These receptor sequences come from a human donor with Susac syndrome.

This clonotype was counted a single time. The chain carries TRBV19 and TRBJ1-4; D gene uncertain. With 3 bases removed from V and 10 bases from J, the gap between germline ends came to 9 bases. The CDR3 has 12 residues. In germline, CDR1 is LNHDA, CDR2 SQIVND (reference sequence). The CDR3 DNA reads as TGTGCCAGTAGTATGGCAGACGGAAAACTGTTTTTT. It specifies CASSMADGKLFF.

The chain links TRBV18 to TRBJ1-5, with D maybe TRBD1 (5 bases). The CDR3 runs 13 residues. The germline V gene encodes CDR1 KGHSH and CDR2 LQKENI. With 6 bases removed from V and 7 bases from J, the gap between germline ends came to 13 bases. The CDR3 nucleotides are TGTGCCAGCTCGCGCCAGGGTGAACAGCCCCAGCATTTT. Protein sequence: CASSRQGEQPQHF. Supplemented by reference TRBV18 and TRBJ1-5, the full variable domain reads NAGVMQNPRHLVRRRGQEARLRCSPMKGHSHVYWYRQLPEEGLKFMVYLQKENIIDESGMPKERFSAEFPKEGPSILRIQQVVRGDSAAYFCASSRQGEQPQHFGDGTRLSIL.

CDR3 region: CSARAGQPNTGELFF. The CDR3 DNA sequence: TGCAGTGCTAGAGCGGGACAGCCGAACACCGGGGAGCTGTTTTTT. V is TRBV20-1 and J is TRBJ2-2; 7 positions match TRBD1. Trimming cost V 1 base and J 0 bases; bases outside gene matches: 2. Germline V gives CDR1 DFQATT, CDR2 SNEGSKA (reference sequence). This CDR3 spans 15 amino acids.

The chain couples TRBV27 to TRBJ1-1, with D unclear. Per germline, CDR1 MNHEY and CDR2 SMNVEV (reference sequence). The germline V and J ends were trimmed by 3 bases and 2 bases, with 10 bases remaining between them. This CDR3 spans 14 amino acids. The CDR3: CASSFHGGNTEAFF. In nucleotides, the CDR3 is TGTGCCAGCAGTTTCCATGGTGGAAACACTGAAGCTTTCTTT.

The V gene is TRBV18, the J gene TRBJ2-7, with a possible D match to TRBD2 (6 bases). Per the germline V gene, CDR1 is KGHSH and CDR2 is LQKENI. This CDR3 region has 15 residues. V gave up 0 bases and J gave up 3 bases, with 12 bases separating them. The chain's CDR3 is CASSPPFSGDYEQYF. The CDR3 DNA reads as TGTGCCAGCTCACCACCTTTTAGCGGTGACTACGAGCAGTACTTC.

CDR3 in DNA: TGTGCCAGCAGCCCTACTAGCTCCTCCTACGAGCAGTACTTC. This translates into CASSPTSSSYEQYF. This chain uses TRBV7-9 with TRBJ2-7, with D possibly TRBD2 on 6 matching bases. CDR1 and CDR2 (germline): SEHNR, FQNEAQ (reference sequence). The CDR3 loop spans 14 amino acids. V was shortened by 5 bases and J by 0 bases, with 11 bases between the two germline ends.

The chain recombines TRBV3-1 with TRBJ1-4; D is undetermined. Trimming shortened V by 1 base and J by 8 bases, and 5 bases separated the two germline ends. CDR1 is LGHDT, CDR2 YNNKEL, per germline (reference sequence). The CDR3 length is 12 residues. The CDR3 sequence is CASSQVREKLFF. CDR3 bases: TGTGCCAGCAGCCAAGTACGAGAAAAACTGTTTTTT.

In the case of this clonotype: At one boundary the junction diverges from the germline segment, which might be a read error. The rearrangement joins TRBV4-3 to TRBJ2-4, with D maybe TRBD2 (6 bases). The CDR3 is 16 residues long. Germline V gene lookup returns CDR1 LGHNA and CDR2 YSLEER. The CDR3 bases are TGCACCAGCAGCCAAAGACTAGGCCTAGCCAAAAACATTCAGTACTTC. Translating it yields CTSSQRLGLAKNIQYF.

This clonotype was detected a few times. J is TRBJ1-5 and V is TRBV5-1; possibly TRBD1 for D (6 bases). V was cut by 4 bases and J by 6 bases, with 14 bases left in between. CDR3 length: 14 residues. Per the germline V gene, CDR1 is SGHRS and CDR2 is YFSETQ. The CDR3 protein is CASSQGTAGQPQHF. CDR3 in DNA: TGCGCCAGCAGCCAGGGGACGGCGGGTCAGCCCCAGCATTTT.

The chain employs TRBV12-3 or TRBV12-4 and TRBJ2-5; 9 bases agree with TRBD2. The CDR3 has 16 amino acids. With V trimmed by 3 bases and J by 2 bases, 7 bases remained unmatched. The DNA for the CDR3 is TGTGCCAGCAGTTTGTGGGCTAGCGGGGAACAAGAGACCCAGTACTTC. Translation gives CASSLWASGEQETQYF.

This sequence joins TRBV20-1 and TRBJ1-1, with D possibly matching TRBD1 (6 bases). The CDR3 is 16 residues long. Looked up from germline, CDR1 is DFQATT and CDR2 is SNEGSKA (reference sequence). V lost 2 bases and J 1 base, leaving 17 bases between the germline ends. CDR3 DNA: TGCAGTGCTAGACCTATGGCAGGGGACGAGAACACTGAAGCTTTCTTT. Protein sequence: CSARPMAGDENTEAFF.

Points on this clonotype: At one end, the junction sequence differs from germline, possibly due to a read error. V is TRBV7-7 and J is TRBJ2-1; D ambiguous. CDR1 and CDR2 (germline): SSHAT, FNYEAQ (reference sequence). The CDR3 contains 13 residues. This CDR3 is CASSLEFVTEQFF. CDR3 coding DNA: TGTGCTAGCAGCTTAGAGTTTGTGACGGAGCAGTTCTTC.

V gene TRBV9 combines with J gene TRBJ1-2; D uncertain. The germline CDR1 and CDR2 sequences are SGDLS and YYNGEE. V lost 0 bases, J lost 4 bases, and 7 bases lay in between. This CDR3 has 13 amino acids. The CDR3 DNA is TGTGCCAGCAGCGTAGGTCCAGCCTATGGCTACACCTTC. This translates into CASSVGPAYGYTF.

The genes are TRBV7-9 and TRBJ2-1; D is unclear. The germline V gene encodes CDR1 SEHNR and CDR2 FQNEAQ (reference sequence). V lost 6 bases and J 4 bases, leaving 10 bases between the germline ends. The CDR3 spans 13 residues. The CDR3 bases are TGTGCCAGCAGTCTCCTAGAGTACAATGAGCAGTTCTTC. Protein sequence: CASSLLEYNEQFF.

The genes are TRBV3-1 and TRBJ2-2, with no clear D. The CDR3 length is 15 residues. Germline V CDR1 and CDR2: LGHDT, YNNKEL (reference sequence). The germline V and J ends were trimmed by 0 bases and 7 bases, with 12 bases remaining between them. CDR3 sequence (DNA): TGTGCCAGCAGCCAAGATTCCTCCCAACGCGGGGAGCTGTTTTTT. Translation: CASSQDSSQRGELFF.

This clonotype was detected only once. V and J are TRBV3-1 and TRBJ2-5; 12 nucleotides align to TRBD2. Per the germline V gene, CDR1 is LGHDT and CDR2 is YNNKEL (reference sequence). The CDR3 covers 18 residues. With V trimmed by 1 base and J by 5 bases, 11 bases remained unmatched. The CDR3 nucleotides read TGTGCCAGCAGCCAAGCGGCCCTAGCGGGGGGGCCTGGGGAGACCCAGTACTTC. As protein: CASSQAALAGGPGETQYF.

The chain couples TRBV18 to TRBJ1-5, with 10 positions matching TRBD1. Trimming at V came to 4 bases and at J to 4 bases, leaving 7 bases not matched to a gene. CDR1 is KGHSH, CDR2 LQKENI, per germline. CDR3 length equals 16 residues. CDR3 residues: CASSRTTGGRNQPQHF. The CDR3 coding sequence is TGTGCCAGCTCACGTACGACAGGGGGCAGGAATCAGCCCCAGCATTTT. The whole variable domain, remainder taken from reference TRBV18 and TRBJ1-5, is NAGVMQNPRHLVRRRGQEARLRCSPMKGHSHVYWYRQLPEEGLKFMVYLQKENIIDESGMPKERFSAEFPKEGPSILRIQQVVRGDSAAYFCASSRTTGGRNQPQHFGDGTRLSIL.

This rearrangement joins TRBV18 to TRBJ1-3; D remains ambiguous. The CDR3 runs to 16 residues. Germline values: CDR1 KGHSH, CDR2 LQKENI. Trimming removed 4 bases from V and 0 bases from J, with 13 bases in between. This CDR3 is CASSLRRPSSGNTIYF. Here the CDR3 DNA reads TGTGCCAGCTCACTAAGACGACCCAGCTCTGGAAACACCATATATTTT.

The J gene is TRBJ2-7, the V gene TRBV6-2 or TRBV6-3, with D possibly being TRBD1 (5 bases). The CDR3 runs 16 residues. Germline CDR1 reads MNHEY; CDR2 reads SVGEGT. The V and J ends lost 2 bases and 0 bases respectively, with 14 bases between them. The CDR3 bases are TGTGCCAGCAGTTACGACAGAGAAAGCAACTCCTACGAGCAGTACTTC. It specifies CASSYDRESNSYEQYF.